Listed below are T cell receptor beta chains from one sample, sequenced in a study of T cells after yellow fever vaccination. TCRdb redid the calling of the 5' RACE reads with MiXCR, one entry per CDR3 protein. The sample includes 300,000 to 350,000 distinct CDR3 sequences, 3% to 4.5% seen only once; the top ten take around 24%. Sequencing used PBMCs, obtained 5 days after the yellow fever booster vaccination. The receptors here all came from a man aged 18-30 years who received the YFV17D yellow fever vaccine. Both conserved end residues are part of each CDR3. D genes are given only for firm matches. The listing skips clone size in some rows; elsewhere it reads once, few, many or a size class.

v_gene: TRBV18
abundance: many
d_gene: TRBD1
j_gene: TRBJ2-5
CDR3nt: TGTGCCAGCTCACCAGGGGACAGGGAAGAGACCCAGTACTTC
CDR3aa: CASSPGDREETQYF

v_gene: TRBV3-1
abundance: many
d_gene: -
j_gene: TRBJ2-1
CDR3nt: TGTGCCAGCAGCCAAGGAATCGAGGTGCGGGAGCAGTTCTTC
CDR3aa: CASSQGIEVREQFF

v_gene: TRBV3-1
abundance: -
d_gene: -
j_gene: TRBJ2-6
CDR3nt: TGTGCCAGCAGCCAAGGGTTCAGGGTAGCTGGGGCCAACGTCCTGACTTTC
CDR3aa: CASSQGFRVAGANVLTF

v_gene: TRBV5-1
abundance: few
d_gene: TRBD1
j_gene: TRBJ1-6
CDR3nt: TGCGCCAGCAGCCTACAAACAGGGGCTCTCACACCCCTCCACTTT
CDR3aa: CASSLQTGALTPLHF

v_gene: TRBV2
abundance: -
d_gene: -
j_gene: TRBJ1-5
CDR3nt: TGTGCCAGCAGTGGGTCTCTGGAGTATCAGCCCCAGCATTTT
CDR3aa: CASSGSLEYQPQHF

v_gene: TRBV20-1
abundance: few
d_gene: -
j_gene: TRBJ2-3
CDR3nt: TGCAGTGCTGGAGACTCCCGAAGCACAGATACGCAGTATTTT
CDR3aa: CSAGDSRSTDTQYF

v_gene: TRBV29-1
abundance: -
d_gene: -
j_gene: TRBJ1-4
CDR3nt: TGCAGCGTTGGGTGGTTTGGGGAAAAACTGTTTTTT
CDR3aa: CSVGWFGEKLFF

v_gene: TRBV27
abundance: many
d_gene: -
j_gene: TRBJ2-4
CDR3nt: TGTGCCAGCAGCCTGACAGGTGTTATAGCCAAAAACATTCAGTACTTC
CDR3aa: CASSLTGVIAKNIQYF

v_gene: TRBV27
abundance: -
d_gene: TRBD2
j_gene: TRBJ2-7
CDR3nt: TGTGCCAGCAGCCTAGCGGGGTTCTCCTACGAGCAGTACTTC
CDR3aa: CASSLAGFSYEQYF

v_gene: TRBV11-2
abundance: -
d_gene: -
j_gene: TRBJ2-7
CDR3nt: TGTGCCAGCAGCTTAGATCAGGGTAGGGGCGAGCAGTACTTC
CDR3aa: CASSLDQGRGEQYF

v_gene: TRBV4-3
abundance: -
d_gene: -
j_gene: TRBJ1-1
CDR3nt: TGCGCCAGCAGCCAAGTTTGGGGGAAGGGCACTGAAGCTTTCTTT
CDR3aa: CASSQVWGKGTEAFF

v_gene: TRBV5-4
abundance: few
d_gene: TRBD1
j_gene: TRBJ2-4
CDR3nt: TGTGCCAGCAGCTCGTTCTCGACAGGGGGCATCGACATTCAGTGCTTC
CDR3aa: CASSSFSTGGIDIQCF

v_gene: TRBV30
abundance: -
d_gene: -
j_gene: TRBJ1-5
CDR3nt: TGTGCCTGGTCCCCGTGGGATAGCAATCAGCCCCAGCATTTT
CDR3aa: CAWSPWDSNQPQHF

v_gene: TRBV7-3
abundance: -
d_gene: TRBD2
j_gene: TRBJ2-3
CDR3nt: TGTGCCAGCAGCTTAGAGCTAGCGGGGTGGTCAGATACGCAGTATTTT
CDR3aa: CASSLELAGWSDTQYF

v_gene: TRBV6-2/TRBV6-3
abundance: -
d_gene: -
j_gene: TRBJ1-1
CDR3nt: TGTGCCAGCAGTTACTGGGGGCCGGGGAACACTGAAGCTTTCTTT
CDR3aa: CASSYWGPGNTEAFF

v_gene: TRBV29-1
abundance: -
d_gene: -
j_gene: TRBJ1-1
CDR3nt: TGCAGCGTTGTAGGACGGATGAACACTGAAGCTTTCTTT
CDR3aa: CSVVGRMNTEAFF

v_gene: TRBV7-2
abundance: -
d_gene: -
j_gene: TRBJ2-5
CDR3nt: TGTGCCAGCAGCTTACGGGCTACAGGAGCGTACCAAGAGACCCAGTACTTC
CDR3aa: CASSLRATGAYQETQYF

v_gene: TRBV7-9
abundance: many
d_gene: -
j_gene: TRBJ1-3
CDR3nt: TGTGCCAGCAGGTTCCAGGGGTCCCACGGAAACACCATATATTTT
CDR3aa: CASRFQGSHGNTIYF

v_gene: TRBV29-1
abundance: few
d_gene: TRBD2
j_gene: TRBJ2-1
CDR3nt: TGCAGCGTTGAGTCGCTCGGGCGGGGGGTATTGGATGAGCAGTTCTTC
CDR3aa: CSVESLGRGVLDEQFF

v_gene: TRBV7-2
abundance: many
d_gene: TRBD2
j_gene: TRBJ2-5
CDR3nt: TGTGCCAGCAGCGCCGCTAGCGGGGGGTCTCCGTTGGGGACCCAGTACTTC
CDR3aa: CASSAASGGSPLGTQYF

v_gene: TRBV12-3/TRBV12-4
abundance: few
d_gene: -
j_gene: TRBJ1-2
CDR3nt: TGTGCCAGCAGCACCGACCATGGCTACACCTTC
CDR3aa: CASSTDHGYTF

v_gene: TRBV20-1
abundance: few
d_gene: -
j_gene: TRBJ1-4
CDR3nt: TGCAGTGCTAGAGCACAGGATGCAACTAATGAAAAACTGTTTTTT
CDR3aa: CSARAQDATNEKLFF

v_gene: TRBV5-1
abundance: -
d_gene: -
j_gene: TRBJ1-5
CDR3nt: TGCGCCAGCAGCTGGGGAGAAGATAGCAATCAGCCCCAGCATTTT
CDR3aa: CASSWGEDSNQPQHF

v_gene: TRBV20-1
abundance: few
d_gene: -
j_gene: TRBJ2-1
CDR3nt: TGCAGTGCTAGAAGGGGGGGCCGGGACAATGAGCAGTTCTTC
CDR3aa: CSARRGGRDNEQFF

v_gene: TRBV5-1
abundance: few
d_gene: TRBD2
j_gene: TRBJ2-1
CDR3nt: TGCGCCAGCAGCTATCGGGCTAGCGGGATCTACAATGAGCAGTTCTTC
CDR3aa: CASSYRASGIYNEQFF

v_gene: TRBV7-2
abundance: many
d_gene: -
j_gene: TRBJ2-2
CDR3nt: TGTGCCAGCGCAACAGGGGGACTAGATGCCGGGGAGCTGTTTTTT
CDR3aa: CASATGGLDAGELFF

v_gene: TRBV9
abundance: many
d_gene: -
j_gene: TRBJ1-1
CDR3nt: TGTGCCAGCAGCGTAGATGGCAGTTACACTGAAGCTTTCTTT
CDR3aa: CASSVDGSYTEAFF

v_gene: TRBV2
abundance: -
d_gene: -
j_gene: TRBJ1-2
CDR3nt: TGTGCCAGTACGCGAGGGAACTATGGCTACACCTTC
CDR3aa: CASTRGNYGYTF

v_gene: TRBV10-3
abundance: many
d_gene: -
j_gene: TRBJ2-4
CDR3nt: TGTGCCATCAGTGAGTCGACGGTCCCAGCGGGCATTCAGTACTTC
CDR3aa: CAISESTVPAGIQYF

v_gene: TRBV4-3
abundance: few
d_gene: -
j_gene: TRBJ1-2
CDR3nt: TGCGCCAGCAGCCCTCAGGAGGGACATGGCTACACCTTC
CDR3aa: CASSPQEGHGYTF

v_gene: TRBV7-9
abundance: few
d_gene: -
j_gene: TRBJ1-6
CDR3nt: TGTGCCAGCAGCGAGACCGGGGGGTATAATTCACCCCTCCACTTT
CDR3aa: CASSETGGYNSPLHF

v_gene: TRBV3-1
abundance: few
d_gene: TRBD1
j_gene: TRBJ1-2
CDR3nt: TGTGCCAGCAGCCACGGGACAGGGGTGAGGGGCTACACCTTC
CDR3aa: CASSHGTGVRGYTF

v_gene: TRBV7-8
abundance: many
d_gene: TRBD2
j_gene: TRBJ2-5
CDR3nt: TGTGCCAGCAGCTTGTCCCTTGGGACTAGCTTGGAGACCCAGTACTTC
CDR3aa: CASSLSLGTSLETQYF

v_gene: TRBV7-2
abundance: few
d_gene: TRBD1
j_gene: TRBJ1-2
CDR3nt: TGTGCCAGCAGGCCGGGACAGGGGATCGGCTACACCTTC
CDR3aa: CASRPGQGIGYTF

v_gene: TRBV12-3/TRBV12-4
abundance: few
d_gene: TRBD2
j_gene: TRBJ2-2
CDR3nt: TGTGCCAGCAGTTTAGGGCTAGCGGGGGTATCGAACACCGGGGAGCTGTTTTTT
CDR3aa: CASSLGLAGVSNTGELFF

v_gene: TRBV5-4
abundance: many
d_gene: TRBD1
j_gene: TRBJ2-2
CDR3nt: TGTGCCAGCAGAAAAGACAGGGCCACCGGGGAGCTGTTTTTT
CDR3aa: CASRKDRATGELFF

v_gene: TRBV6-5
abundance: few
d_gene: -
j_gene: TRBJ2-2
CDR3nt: TGTGCCAGCAGTGGGCGGGTTTTCGGGGAGCTGTTTTTT
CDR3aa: CASSGRVFGELFF

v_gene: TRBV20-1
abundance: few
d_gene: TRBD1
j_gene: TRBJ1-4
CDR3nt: TGCAGTGCGAGCCCTCCGGGACAGGGTTTTGAAAAACTGTTTTTT
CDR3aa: CSASPPGQGFEKLFF

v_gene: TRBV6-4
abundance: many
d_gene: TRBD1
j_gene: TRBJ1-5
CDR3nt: TGTGCCAGCAGCCCCTCAGGGGCAGGGGGGCAGCCCCAGCATTTT
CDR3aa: CASSPSGAGGQPQHF

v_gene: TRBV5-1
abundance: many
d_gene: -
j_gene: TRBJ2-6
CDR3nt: TGCGCCAGCAGCTTGGACACTGGGGCCAACGTCCTGACTTTC
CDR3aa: CASSLDTGANVLTF

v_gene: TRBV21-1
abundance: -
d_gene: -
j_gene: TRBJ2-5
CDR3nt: TGTGCCACAACCGACCACGGGGGGGTAGTCCAAGAGACCCAGTACTTC
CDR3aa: CATTDHGGVVQETQYF

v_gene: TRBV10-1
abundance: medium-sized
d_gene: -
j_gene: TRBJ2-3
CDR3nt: TGCGCCAGCAGTGGAATTGGTACGCAGTATTTT
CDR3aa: CASSGIGTQYF

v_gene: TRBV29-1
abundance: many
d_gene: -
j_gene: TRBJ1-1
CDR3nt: TGCAGCGTTGGTGGGGTACTGAACACTGAAGCTTTCTTT
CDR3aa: CSVGGVLNTEAFF

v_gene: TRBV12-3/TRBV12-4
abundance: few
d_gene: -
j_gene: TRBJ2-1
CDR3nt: TGTGCCAGCAGTTTATTCGGGCACATCGAGAGCAATGAGCAGTTCTTC
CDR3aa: CASSLFGHIESNEQFF

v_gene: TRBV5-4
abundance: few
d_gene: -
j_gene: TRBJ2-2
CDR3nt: TGTGCCAGCAGCCCGGAATACACCGGGGAGCTGTTTTTT
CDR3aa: CASSPEYTGELFF

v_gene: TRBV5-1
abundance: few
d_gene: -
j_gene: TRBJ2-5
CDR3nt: TGCGCCAGCAGAAATACACCGAGGGAGACCCAGTACTTC
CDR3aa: CASRNTPRETQYF